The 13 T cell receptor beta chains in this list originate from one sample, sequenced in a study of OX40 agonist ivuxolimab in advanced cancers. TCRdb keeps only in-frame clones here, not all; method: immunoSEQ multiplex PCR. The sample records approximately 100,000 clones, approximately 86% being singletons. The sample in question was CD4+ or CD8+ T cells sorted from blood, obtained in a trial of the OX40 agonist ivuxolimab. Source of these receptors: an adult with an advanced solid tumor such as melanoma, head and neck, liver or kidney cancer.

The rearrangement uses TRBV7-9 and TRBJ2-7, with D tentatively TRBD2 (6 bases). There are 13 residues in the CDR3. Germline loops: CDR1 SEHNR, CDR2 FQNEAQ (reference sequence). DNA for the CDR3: TGTGCAATTGGGGACTCAAATCCCTACGAGCAGTACTTC. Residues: CAIGDSNPYEQYF.

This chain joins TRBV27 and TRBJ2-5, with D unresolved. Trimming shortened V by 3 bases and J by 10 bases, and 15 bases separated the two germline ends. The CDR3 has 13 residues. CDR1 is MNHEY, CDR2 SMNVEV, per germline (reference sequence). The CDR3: CASSFGPLRDQYF. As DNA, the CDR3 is TGTGCCAGCAGTTTTGGCCCACTTCGCGACCAGTACTTC.

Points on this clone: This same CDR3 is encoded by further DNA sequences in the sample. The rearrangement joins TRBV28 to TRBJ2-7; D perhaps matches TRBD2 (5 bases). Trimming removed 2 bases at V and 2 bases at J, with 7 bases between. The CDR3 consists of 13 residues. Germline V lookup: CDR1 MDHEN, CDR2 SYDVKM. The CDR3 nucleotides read TGTGCCAGCAGTTTAGCGGGCGCCTACGAGCAGTACTTC. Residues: CASSLAGAYEQYF.

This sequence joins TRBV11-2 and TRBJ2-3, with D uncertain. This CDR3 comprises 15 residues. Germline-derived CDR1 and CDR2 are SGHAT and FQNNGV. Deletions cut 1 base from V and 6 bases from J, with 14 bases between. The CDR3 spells CASSLGARARDTQYF. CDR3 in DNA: TGTGCCAGCAGCTTAGGGGCCCGGGCCCGGGATACGCAGTATTTT.

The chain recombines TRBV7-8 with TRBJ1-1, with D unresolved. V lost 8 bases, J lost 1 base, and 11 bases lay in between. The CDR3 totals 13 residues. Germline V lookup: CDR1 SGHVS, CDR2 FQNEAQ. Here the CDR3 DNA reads TGTGCCAGCCGTGGGTGGGCGAACACTGAAGCTTTCTTT. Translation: CASRGWANTEAFF.

CDR3 sequence reads: CASSLGLAGYETQYF. The CDR3 DNA reads TGTGCCAGCAGCTTAGGACTAGCGGGATATGAGACCCAGTACTTC. The V and J genes are TRBV7-8 and TRBJ2-5, with 11 bases aligning to TRBD2. The CDR3 sequence is 15 residues long. Trimming at V came to 1 base and at J to 5 bases, leaving 3 bases not matched to a gene. The germline V gene has CDR1 SGHVS and CDR2 FQNEAQ.

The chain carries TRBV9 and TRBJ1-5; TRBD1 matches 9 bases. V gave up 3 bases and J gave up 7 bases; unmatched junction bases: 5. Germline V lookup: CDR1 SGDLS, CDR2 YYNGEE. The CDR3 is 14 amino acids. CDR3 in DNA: TGTGCCAGCAGCGAACAGGGGGCTCGGCAGCCCCAGCATTTT. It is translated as CASSEQGARQPQHF.

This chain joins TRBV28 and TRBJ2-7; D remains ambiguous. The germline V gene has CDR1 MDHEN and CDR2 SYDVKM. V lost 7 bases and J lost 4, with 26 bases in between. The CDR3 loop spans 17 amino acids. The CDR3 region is CASKASSPSHNPYEQYF. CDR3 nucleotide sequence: TGTGCCAGCAAGGCTAGTAGCCCATCTCATAACCCGTACGAGCAGTACTTC.

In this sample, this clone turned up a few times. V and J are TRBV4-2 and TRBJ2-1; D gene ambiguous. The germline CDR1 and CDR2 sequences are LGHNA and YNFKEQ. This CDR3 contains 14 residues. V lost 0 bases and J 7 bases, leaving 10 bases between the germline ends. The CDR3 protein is CASSQDALENEQFF. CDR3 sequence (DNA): TGTGCCAGCAGCCAAGATGCCCTGGAGAATGAGCAGTTCTTC.

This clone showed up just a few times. The CDR3 DNA reads TGTGCCAGCCTGGACGACGGGACAGGGGATTTAGAAAAACTGTTTTTT. Its translation is CASLDDGTGDLEKLFF. The gene calls are TRBV28 and TRBJ1-4; the match to TRBD1 covers 10 bases. Trimming cost V 8 bases and J 8 bases; bases outside gene matches: 14. Looked up from germline, CDR1 is MDHEN and CDR2 is SYDVKM. There are 16 residues in the CDR3. The variable domain in full, with the rest retrieved from reference TRBV28 and TRBJ1-4, is DVKVTQSSRYLVKRTGEKVFLECVQDMDHENMFWYRQDPGLGLRLIYFSYDVKMKEKGDIPEGYSVSREKKERFSLILESASTNQTSMYLCASLDDGTGDLEKLFFGSGTQLSVL.

This CDR3 reads CASSGVASYEQYF. CDR3 DNA sequence: TGTGCCAGTAGCGGGGTCGCTTCCTACGAGCAGTACTTC. The chain uses TRBV19 and TRBJ2-7; TRBD2 is a possible D gene (5 bases). Germline assignment: CDR1 LNHDA and CDR2 SQIVND (reference sequence). The CDR3 runs to 13 residues. V was trimmed by 6 bases and J by 1 base, leaving 10 bases between them.

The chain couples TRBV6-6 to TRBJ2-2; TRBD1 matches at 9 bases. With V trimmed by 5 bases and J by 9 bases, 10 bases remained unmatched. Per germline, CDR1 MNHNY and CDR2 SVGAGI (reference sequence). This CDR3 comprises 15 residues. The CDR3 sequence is CASSIPGQGLRELFF. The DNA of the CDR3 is TGTGCCAGCAGTATCCCGGGACAGGGCCTCCGGGAGCTGTTTTTT.

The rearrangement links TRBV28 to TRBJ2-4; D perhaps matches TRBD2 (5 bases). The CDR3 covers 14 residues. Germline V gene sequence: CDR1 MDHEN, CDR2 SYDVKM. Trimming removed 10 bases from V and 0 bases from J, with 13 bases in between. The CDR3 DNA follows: TGTGCCATCCAAGCGGACCTAGCCAAAAACATTCAGTACTTC. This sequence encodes CAIQADLAKNIQYF.